A selection of T cell receptor beta chains follows, all from one sample in a study of brain T cells in children with intractable seizures. The data were produced by immunoSEQ multiplex PCR, yet TCRdb's version contains in-frame clones alone and is incomplete. The table has about 340,000 clones, 93% seen once. Material: peripheral blood, obtained 4 to 6 months after surgery. These receptors were taken from a boy younger than two with tuberous sclerosis and intractable seizures. Each CDR3 is given with its conserved first and last residue. A D gene is named only where the DNA matches it firmly. A clone size is listed for some rows: how often the clone was seen (once, few, many), or a class if it is expanded.

d_gene	v_gene	j_gene	abundance	CDR3nt	CDR3aa
.	TRBV5-1	TRBJ2-3	.	TGCGCCAGCAGCCCGGGAGACAAACTTCGCACAGATACGCAGTATTTT	CASSPGDKLRTDTQYF
TRBD1	TRBV6-1	TRBJ2-7	.	TGTGCCAGCAGTGAAGGGACAGGGCGGTACGAGCAGTACTTC	CASSEGTGRYEQYF
TRBD2	TRBV5-4	TRBJ2-5	.	TGTGCCAGCAGCTTGATTCATGTCGGCCTAGCGGGGTTTATTGCGGAGACCCAGTACTTC	CASSLIHVGLAGFIAETQYF
.	TRBV7-9	TRBJ2-7	.	TGTGCCAGCAGCTTACACTGGGCGGGGGAGCAGTACTTC	CASSLHWAGEQYF
TRBD1	TRBV27	TRBJ1-6	.	TGTGCCAGCAGGAGACAGGGACAGGGCCCCTCACCCCTCCACTTT	CASRRQGQGPSPLHF
.	TRBV3-1/TRBV3-2	TRBJ2-5	.	TGTGCCAGCAGCCCCAGGGTTTCAGAGACCCAGTACTTC	CASSPRVSETQYF
.	TRBV12-3/TRBV12-4	TRBJ1-1	once	TGTGCCAGCAGTGTGTGGGACACTGAAGCTTTCTTT	CASSVWDTEAFF
TRBD1	TRBV4-1	TRBJ2-7	once	TGCGTCAGCAGCCAGGGACAGGGGACCTACGAGCAGTACTTC	CVSSQGQGTYEQYF
.	TRBV30	TRBJ2-7	.	TGTGCCAGGATGGAGGGAACCTACGAGCAGTACTTC	CARMEGTYEQYF
.	TRBV13	TRBJ2-1	.	TGTGCCAGCAGTCTGCTTAGAAATGAGCAGTTCTTC	CASSLLRNEQFF
.	TRBV7-9	TRBJ1-2	.	TGTGCCAGCAGCTTAGACACGATCTATGGCTACACCTTC	CASSLDTIYGYTF
TRBD2	TRBV13	TRBJ2-5	.	TGTGCCAGCAGCTTCGGGACTAGCGGGGGGGAGACCCAGTACTTC	CASSFGTSGGETQYF
TRBD1	TRBV7-6	TRBJ2-3	.	TGTGCCAGCAGTCACGGGACAGGAGGCACAGATACGCAGTATTTT	CASSHGTGGTDTQYF
TRBD2	TRBV10-3	TRBJ2-1	.	TGTGCCATCAGTGAAACGGAAATAGCGGGACTCAATGAGCAGTTCTTC	CAISETEIAGLNEQFF